The table lists the clone carrying this TCR beta chain with a few counts. This specimen belongs to a study of blood T cells in healthy people across ages. Healthy Caucasians from Russia aged about 6 to 95 served as donors. This CDR3 has 15 amino acids. V lost 6 bases, J lost 0 bases, and 9 bases lay in between. Germline V gives CDR1 MNHNS, CDR2 SASEGT. A second PCR, run for about 7 to 11 cycles, used a sample-barcoded 5' primer plus a J-beta primer mix. Carrying 12 random nucleotides, a template-switch adaptor labeled each individual cDNA molecule. One entry per CDR3 protein, called by TCRdb with MiXCR from the 5' RACE reads. In the table there are roughly 930,000 distinct CDR3 sequences, about 48% of which are singletons.

The sample taken for sequencing was blood. The clonotype comes from a young man in good health. J is TRBJ1-6 and V is TRBV6-1, with D hard to call. In DNA, the CDR3 is TGTGCCAGCAGGGCAACGAGCTCCTATAATTCACCCCTCCACTTT. Translating gives CASRATSSYNSPLHF.